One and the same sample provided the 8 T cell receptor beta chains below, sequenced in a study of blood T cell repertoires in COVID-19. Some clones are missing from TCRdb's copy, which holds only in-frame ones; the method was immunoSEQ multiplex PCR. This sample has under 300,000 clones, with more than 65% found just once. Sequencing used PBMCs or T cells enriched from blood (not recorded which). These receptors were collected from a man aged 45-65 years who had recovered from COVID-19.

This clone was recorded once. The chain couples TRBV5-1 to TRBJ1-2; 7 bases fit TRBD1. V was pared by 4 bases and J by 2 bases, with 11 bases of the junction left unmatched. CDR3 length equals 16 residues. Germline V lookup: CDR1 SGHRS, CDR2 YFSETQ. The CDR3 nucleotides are TGCGCCAGCAGCCCAGGGGGGCAGGGGAGGAACTATGGCTACACCTTC. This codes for CASSPGGQGRNYGYTF.

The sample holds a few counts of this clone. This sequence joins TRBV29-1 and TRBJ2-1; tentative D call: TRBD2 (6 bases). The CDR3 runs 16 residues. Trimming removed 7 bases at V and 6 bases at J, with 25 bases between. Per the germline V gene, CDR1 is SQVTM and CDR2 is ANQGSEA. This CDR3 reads CSGRDGFLGLLNEQFF. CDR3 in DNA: TGCAGCGGGCGGGACGGATTCCTAGGACTTCTCAATGAGCAGTTCTTC.

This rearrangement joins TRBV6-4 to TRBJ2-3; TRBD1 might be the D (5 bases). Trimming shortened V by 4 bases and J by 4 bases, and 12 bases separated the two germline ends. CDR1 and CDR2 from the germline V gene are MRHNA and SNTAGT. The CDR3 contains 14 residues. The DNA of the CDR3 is TGTGCCAGCAGTGGAGTTGGGGCTGCAGATACGCAGTATTTT. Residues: CASSGVGAADTQYF.

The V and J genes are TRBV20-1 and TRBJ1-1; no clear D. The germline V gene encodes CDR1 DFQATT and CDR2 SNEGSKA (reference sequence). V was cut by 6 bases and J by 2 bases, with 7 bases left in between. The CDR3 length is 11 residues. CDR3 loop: CSAPGNTEAFF. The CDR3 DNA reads TGCAGTGCCCCAGGAAACACTGAAGCTTTCTTT.

CDR3 sequence (DNA): TGTGCCAGCTCCCCAAATCCAACGGGGAATGGAGAAAAACTGTTTTTT. This sequence encodes CASSPNPTGNGEKLFF. The chain couples TRBV18 to TRBJ1-4; D remains unclear. CDR1 is KGHSH, CDR2 LQKENI, per germline. This CDR3 spans 16 amino acids. V was trimmed by 6 bases and J by 8 bases, leaving 22 bases between them.

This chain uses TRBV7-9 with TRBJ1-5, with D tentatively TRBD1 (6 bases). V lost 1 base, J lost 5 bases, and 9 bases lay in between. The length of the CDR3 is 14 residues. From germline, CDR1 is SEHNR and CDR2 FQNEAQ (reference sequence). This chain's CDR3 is CASSLDRGYQPQHF. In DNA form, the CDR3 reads TGTGCCAGCAGCTTAGATAGGGGGTATCAGCCCCAGCATTTT.

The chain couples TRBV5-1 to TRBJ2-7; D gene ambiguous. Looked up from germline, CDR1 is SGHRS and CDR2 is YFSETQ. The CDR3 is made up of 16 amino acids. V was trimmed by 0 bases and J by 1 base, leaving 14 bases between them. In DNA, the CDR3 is TGCGCCAGCAGCTTGGGCGGCAGCCCCTATTCCTACGAGCAGTACTTC. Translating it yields CASSLGGSPYSYEQYF.

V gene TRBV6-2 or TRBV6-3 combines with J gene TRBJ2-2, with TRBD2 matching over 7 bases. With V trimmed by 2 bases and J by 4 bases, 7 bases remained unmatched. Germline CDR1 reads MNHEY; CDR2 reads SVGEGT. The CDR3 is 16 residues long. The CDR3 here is CASSYGEGHSTGELFF. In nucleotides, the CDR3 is TGTGCCAGCAGTTACGGGGAGGGCCACTCCACCGGGGAGCTGTTTTTT.